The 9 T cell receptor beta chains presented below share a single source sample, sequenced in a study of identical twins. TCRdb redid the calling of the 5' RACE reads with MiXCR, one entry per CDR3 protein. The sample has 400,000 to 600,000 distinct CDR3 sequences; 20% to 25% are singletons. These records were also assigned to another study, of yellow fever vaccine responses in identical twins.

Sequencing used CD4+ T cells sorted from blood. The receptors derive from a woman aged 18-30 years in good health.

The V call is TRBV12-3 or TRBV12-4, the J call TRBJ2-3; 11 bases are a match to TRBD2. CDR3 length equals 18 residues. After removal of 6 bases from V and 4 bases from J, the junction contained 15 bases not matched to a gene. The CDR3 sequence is CASREPHLLAGDPDTQYF. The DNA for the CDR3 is TGTGCCAGCAGGGAACCCCACCTACTAGCGGGAGACCCAGATACGCAGTATTTT.

CDR3 sequence (DNA): TGCAGTGCTAGAGTGGGGACAGCGAACACTGAAGCTTTCTTT. Its protein is CSARVGTANTEAFF. This sequence joins TRBV20-1 and TRBJ1-1; 7 bases match TRBD1. Germline CDR1 DFQATT, CDR2 SNEGSKA (reference sequence). J lost 1 base, V lost 1 base, and 3 bases had no gene match. This CDR3 has 14 residues.

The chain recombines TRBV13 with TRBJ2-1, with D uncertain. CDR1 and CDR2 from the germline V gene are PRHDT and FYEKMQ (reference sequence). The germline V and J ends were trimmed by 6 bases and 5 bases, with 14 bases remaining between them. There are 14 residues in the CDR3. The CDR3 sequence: CASSPRVRNNEQFF. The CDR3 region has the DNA TGTGCCAGCAGTCCCCGCGTCCGAAACAATGAGCAGTTCTTC.

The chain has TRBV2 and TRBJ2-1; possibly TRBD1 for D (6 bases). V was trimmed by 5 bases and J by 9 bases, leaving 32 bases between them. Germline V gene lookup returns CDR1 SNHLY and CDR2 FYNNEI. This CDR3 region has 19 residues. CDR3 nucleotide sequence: TGTGCCAGCAGTCCCACGGGATTAAAACGGGACATCAGGGACCGTGAGCAGTTCTTC. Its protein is CASSPTGLKRDIRDREQFF.

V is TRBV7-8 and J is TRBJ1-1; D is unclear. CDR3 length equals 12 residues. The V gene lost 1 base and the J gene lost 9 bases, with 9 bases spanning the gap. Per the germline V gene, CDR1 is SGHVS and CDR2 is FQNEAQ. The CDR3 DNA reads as TGTGCCAGCAGCTTAGATCGAGGGAAAGCTTTCTTT. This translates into CASSLDRGKAFF. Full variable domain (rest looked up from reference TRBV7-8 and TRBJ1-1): GAGVSQSPRYKVAKRGQDVALRCDPISGHVSLFWYQQALGQGPEFLTYFQNEAQLDKSGLPSDRFFAERPEGSVSTLKIQRTQQEDSAVYLCASSLDRGKAFFGQGTRLTVV.

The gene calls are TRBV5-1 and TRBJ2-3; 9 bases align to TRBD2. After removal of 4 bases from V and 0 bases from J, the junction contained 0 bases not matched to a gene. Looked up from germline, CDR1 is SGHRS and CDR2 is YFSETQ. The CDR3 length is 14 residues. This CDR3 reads CASSAGGSTDTQYF. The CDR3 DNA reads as TGCGCCAGCAGCGCGGGGGGGAGCACAGATACGCAGTATTTT.

The CDR3 region has the DNA TGTGCCATCAAGAGCGGGAGTGTTTTGGACAATGAGCAGTTCTTC. Translated: CAIKSGSVLDNEQFF. The chain recombines TRBV10-3 with TRBJ2-1; 8 nucleotides align to TRBD2. Germline CDR1 ENHRY, CDR2 SYGVKD. V shed 7 bases, J shed 5 bases, and the junction held 10 bases outside the gene matches. This CDR3 contains 15 residues.

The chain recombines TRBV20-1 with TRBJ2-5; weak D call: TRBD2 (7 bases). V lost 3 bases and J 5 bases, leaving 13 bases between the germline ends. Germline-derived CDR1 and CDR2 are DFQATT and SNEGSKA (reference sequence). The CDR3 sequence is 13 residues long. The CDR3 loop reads CSARWGGRETQYF. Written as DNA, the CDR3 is TGCAGTGCTAGGTGGGGGGGCCGGGAGACCCAGTACTTC.

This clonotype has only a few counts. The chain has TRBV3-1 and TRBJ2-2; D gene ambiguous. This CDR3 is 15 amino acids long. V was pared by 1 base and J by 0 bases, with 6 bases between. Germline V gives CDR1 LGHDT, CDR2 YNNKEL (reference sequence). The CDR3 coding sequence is TGTGCCAGCAGCCAAGCCCCCACGAACACCGGGGAGCTGTTTTTT. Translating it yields CASSQAPTNTGELFF.